Sequencing of this TCR beta chain was carried out in a study of blood T cell repertoires in COVID-19. In the original processing: How many nucleated cells were present was estimated from reference gene primer amplification. Here immunoSEQ multiplex PCR was the method, and the copy in TCRdb shows in-frame clones only, minus some. V, J and clone size are taken as reported in that table, and D and trimming were inferred from the DNA itself. The repertoire holds approximately 180,000 clones, with roughly 88% as singletons. The CDR3 sequence is 15 residues long. Trimming at V came to 3 bases and at J to 4 bases, leaving 5 bases not matched to a gene. The germline V gene encodes CDR1 LGHDT and CDR2 YNNKEL (reference sequence). The age range of participants was about 18 to 90 years, with residence in fewer than 25 US areas. Participant-given clinical history determined each cohort assignment. Cohort 3 donors were reported recovered after two negative PCRs, clearance, or symptom resolution.

This clonotype originated in a man in his forties or fifties who had recovered from COVID-19. The sequencing input was PBMCs or T cells enriched from blood (not recorded which). The V and J genes are TRBV3-1 (or the pseudogene TRBV3-2) and TRBJ2-2; the match to TRBD1 covers 7 bases. The CDR3: CASSQLWTGTGELFF. CDR3 in DNA: TGTGCCAGCAGCCAGTTGTGGACAGGCACCGGGGAGCTGTTTTTT.